This TCR beta chain was sequenced during a study of blood T cell repertoires in COVID-19. As processed by the authors: By means of reference gene primer amplification, nucleated cell counts were estimated. Sequenced by immunoSEQ multiplex PCR; TCRdb stores in-frame clones only, minus some. D and trimming come from the DNA, and the V and J calls and clone size come from that table. Here the sample spans 200,000 to 250,000 clones, about three quarters being singletons. The CDR3 contains 14 residues. CDR1 and CDR2 from the germline V gene are GTSNPN and SVGIG (reference sequence). The J segment lost 5 bases and the V segment lost 2 bases, leaving 8 bases of the junction unmatched. This clone has more than one count but fewer than ten.

This receptor was identified in a woman aged 70-85 years with acute or convalescent COVID-19. Sequences were obtained from peripheral blood. The chain combines TRBV30 with TRBJ2-5; 7 nucleotides line up with TRBD2. The CDR3: CAWSLGGARETQYF. CDR3 bases: TGTGCCTGGAGTTTGGGAGGGGCGCGGGAGACCCAGTACTTC.